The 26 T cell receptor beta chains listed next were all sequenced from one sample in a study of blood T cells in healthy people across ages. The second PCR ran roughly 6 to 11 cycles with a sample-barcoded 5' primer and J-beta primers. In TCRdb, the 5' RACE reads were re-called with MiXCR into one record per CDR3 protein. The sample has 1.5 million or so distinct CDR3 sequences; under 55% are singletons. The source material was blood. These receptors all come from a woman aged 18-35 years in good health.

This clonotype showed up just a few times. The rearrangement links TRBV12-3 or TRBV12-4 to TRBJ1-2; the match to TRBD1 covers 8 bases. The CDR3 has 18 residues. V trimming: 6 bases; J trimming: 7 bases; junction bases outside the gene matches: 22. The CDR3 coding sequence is TGTGCCAGCAGACCACCCCGAAGACAGGGGACATATATATTTGGCTACACCTTC. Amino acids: CASRPPRRQGTYIFGYTF.

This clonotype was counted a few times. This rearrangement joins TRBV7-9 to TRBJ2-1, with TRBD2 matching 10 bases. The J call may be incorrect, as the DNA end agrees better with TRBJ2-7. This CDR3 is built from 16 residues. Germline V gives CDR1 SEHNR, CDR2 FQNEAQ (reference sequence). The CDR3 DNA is TGTGCCAGCAGCTCCGCTAGCGGGAGATCCTACAATGAGCAGTACTTC. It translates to CASSSASGRSYNEQYF.

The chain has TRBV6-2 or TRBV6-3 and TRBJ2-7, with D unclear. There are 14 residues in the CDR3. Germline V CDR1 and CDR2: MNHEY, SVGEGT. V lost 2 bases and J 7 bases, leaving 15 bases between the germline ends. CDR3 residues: CASSYRANLREQYF. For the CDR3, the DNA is TGTGCCAGCAGTTACAGGGCGAACCTACGGGAGCAGTACTTC.

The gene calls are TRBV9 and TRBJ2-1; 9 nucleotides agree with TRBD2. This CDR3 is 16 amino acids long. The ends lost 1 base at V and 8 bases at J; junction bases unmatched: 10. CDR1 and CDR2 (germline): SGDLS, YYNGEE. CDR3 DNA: TGTGCCAGCAGCGTAACCACCGGGACTAGCTTCGATGAGCAGTTCTTC. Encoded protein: CASSVTTGTSFDEQFF. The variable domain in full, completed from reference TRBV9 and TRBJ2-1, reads DSGVTQTPKHLITATGQRVTLRCSPRSGDLSVYWYQQSLDQGLQFLIQYYNGEERAKGNILERFSAQQFPDLHSELNLSSLELGDSALYFCASSVTTGTSFDEQFFGPGTRLTVL.

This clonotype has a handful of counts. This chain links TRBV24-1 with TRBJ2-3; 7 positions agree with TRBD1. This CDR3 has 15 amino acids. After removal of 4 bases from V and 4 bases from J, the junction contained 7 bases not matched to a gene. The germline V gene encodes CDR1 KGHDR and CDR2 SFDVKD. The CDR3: CATSDRRQGPDTQYF. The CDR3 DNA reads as TGTGCCACCAGTGACCGCCGACAGGGCCCAGATACGCAGTATTTT.

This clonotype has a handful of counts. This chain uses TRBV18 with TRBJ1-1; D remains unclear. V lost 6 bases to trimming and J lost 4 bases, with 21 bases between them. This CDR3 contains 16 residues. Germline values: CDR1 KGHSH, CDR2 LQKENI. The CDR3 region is CASSPSGSKRATEAFF. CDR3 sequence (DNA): TGTGCCAGCTCCCCGAGCGGGAGTAAGAGGGCCACTGAAGCTTTCTTT.

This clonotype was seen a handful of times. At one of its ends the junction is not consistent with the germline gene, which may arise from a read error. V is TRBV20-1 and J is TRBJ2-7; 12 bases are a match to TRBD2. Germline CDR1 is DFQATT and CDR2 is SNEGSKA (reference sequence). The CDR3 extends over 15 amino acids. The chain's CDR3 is CSLEPSGRAEYEQYF. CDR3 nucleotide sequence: TGCAGTTTAGAGCCTAGCGGGAGGGCCGAGTACGAACAGTACTTC.

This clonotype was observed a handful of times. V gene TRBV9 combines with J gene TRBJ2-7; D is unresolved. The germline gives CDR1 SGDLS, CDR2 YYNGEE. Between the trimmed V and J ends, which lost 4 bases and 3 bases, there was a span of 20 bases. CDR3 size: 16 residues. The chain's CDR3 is CASSPKLDPLNYEQYF. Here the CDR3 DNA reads TGTGCCAGCAGCCCGAAATTGGACCCCTTAAACTACGAGCAGTACTTC.

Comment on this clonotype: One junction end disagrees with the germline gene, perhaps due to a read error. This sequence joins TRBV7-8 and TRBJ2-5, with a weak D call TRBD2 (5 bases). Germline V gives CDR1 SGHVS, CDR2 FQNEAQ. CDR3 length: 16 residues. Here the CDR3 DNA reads TGTGCCTGCAGCTTAGCGCCCGGGATGACAAAAGAGACCCAGTACTTC. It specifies CACSLAPGMTKETQYF.

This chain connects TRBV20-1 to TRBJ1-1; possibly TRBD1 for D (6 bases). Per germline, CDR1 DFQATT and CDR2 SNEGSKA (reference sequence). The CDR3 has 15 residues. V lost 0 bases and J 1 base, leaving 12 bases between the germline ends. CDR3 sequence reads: CSAREPRGANTEAFF. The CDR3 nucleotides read TGCAGTGCTAGAGAGCCCCGGGGGGCGAACACTGAAGCTTTCTTT.

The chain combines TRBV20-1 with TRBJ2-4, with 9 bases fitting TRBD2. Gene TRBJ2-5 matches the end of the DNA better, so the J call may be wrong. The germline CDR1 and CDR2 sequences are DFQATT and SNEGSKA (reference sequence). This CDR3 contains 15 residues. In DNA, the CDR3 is TGCAGTGCTAGAGAAAGGCGGGGGGGCCAAGAGACCCAGTACTTC. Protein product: CSARERRGGQETQYF.

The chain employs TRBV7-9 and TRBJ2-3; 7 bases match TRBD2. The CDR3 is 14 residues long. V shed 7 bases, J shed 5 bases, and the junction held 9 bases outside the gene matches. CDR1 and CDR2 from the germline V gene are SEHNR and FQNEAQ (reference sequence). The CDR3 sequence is CASTERGVVDTQYF. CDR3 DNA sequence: TGTGCCAGCACCGAGCGGGGAGTGGTAGATACGCAGTATTTT.

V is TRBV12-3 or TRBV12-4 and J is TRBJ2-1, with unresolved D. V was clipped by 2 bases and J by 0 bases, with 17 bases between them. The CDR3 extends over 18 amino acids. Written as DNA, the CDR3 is TGTGCCAGCAGTTTATCTCCTTTTGCAAGCGTCTCCTACAATGAGCAGTTCTTC. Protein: CASSLSPFASVSYNEQFF.

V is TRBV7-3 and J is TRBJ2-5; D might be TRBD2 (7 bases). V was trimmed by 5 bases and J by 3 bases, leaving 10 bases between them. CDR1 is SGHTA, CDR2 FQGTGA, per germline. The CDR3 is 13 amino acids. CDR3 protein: CASSGGAEETQYF. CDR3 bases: TGTGCCAGCAGCGGGGGGGCGGAAGAGACCCAGTACTTC.

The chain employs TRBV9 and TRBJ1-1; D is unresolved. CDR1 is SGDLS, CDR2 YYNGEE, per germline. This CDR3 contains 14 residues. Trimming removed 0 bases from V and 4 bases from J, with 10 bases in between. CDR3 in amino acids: CASSVARVGTEAFF. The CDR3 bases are TGTGCCAGCAGCGTAGCAAGGGTCGGCACTGAAGCTTTCTTT.

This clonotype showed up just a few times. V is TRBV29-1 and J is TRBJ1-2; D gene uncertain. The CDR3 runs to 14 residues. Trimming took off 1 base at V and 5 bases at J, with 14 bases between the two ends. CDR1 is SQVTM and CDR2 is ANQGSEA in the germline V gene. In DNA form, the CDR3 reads TGCAGCGTTGAAGGCGGGTTTCGGTTTTATGGCTACACCTTC. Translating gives CSVEGGFRFYGYTF.

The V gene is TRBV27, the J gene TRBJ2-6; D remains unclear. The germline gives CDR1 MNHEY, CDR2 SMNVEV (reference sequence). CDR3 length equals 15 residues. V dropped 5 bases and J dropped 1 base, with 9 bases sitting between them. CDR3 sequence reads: CASSPSMSGANVLTF. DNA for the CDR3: TGTGCCAGCAGTCCTTCTATGTCTGGGGCCAACGTCCTGACTTTC.

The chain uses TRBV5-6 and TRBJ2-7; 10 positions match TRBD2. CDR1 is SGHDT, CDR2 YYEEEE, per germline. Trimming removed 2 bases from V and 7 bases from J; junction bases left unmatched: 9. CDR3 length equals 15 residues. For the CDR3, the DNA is TGTGCCAGCAGCTTCTTTAGTCTAGCGGGAGTAGAGCAGTACTTC. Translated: CASSFFSLAGVEQYF.

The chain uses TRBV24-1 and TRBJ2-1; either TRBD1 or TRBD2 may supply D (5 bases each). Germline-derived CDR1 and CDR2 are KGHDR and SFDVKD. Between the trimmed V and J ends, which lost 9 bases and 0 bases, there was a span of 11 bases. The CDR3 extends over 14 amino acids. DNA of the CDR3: TGTGCCACCGGGGGACCGAGCTCCTACAATGAGCAGTTCTTC. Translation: CATGGPSSYNEQFF.

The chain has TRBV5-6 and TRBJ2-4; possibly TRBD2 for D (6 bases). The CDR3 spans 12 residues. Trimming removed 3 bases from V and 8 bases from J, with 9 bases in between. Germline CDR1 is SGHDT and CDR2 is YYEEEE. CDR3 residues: CASSSGGDIQYF. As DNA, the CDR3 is TGTGCCAGCAGCTCCGGCGGGGACATTCAGTACTTC.

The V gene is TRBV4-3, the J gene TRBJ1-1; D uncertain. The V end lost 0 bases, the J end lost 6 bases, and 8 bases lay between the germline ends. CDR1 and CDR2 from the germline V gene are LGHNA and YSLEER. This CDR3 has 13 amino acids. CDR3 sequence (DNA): TGCGCCAGCAGCCAAGATTGGCAGTCTGAAGCTTTCTTT. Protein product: CASSQDWQSEAFF.

Written as DNA, the CDR3 is TGTGCCAGCAGTTTATACGGGGGTAACACCGGGGAGCTGTTTTTT. This encodes CASSLYGGNTGELFF. V and J are TRBV12-3 or TRBV12-4 and TRBJ2-2; perhaps TRBD2 as D (6 bases). V was trimmed by 2 bases and J by 2 bases, leaving 9 bases between them. The length of the CDR3 is 15 residues.

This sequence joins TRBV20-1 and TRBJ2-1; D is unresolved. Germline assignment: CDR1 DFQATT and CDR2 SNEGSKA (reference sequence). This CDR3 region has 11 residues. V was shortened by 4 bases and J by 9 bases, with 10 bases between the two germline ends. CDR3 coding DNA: TGCAGTGCTACCCGTCGGGTTGAGCAGTTCTTC. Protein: CSATRRVEQFF.

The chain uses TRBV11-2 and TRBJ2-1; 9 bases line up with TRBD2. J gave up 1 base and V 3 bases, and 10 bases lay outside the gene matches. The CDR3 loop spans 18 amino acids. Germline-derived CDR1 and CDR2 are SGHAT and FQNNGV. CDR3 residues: CASSFSLAGRKSYNEQFF. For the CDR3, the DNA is TGTGCCAGCAGCTTTAGTCTAGCGGGGCGGAAATCCTACAATGAGCAGTTCTTC.

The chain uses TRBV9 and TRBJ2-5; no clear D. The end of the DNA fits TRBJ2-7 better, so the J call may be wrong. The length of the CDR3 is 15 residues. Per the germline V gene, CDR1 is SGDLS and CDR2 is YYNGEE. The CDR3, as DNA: TGTGCCAGCAGCGTAGACCCGACGGGTACGGTCGAGCAGTACTTC. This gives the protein CASSVDPTGTVEQYF.

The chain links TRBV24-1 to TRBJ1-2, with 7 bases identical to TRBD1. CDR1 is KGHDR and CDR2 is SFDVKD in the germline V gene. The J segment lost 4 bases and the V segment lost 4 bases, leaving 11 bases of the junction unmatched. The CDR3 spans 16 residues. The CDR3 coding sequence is TGTGCCACCAGTGACTCCCCCGACAGGGCGGGCTATGGCTACACCTTC. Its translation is CATSDSPDRAGYGYTF.